This T cell receptor (beta chain) was sequenced in a study of shared clonotypes between healthy human individuals. Repertoires were generated with immunoSEQ multiplex PCR, while TCRdb's copy carries only in-frame clones and drops some. This sample has roughly 1.5 million clones, with 95% to 99% found just once. Study findings and constraints: Generally, naive subsets came out with larger estimated richness than memory subsets.

There are 14 residues in the CDR3. Looked up from germline, CDR1 is SQVTM and CDR2 is ANQGSEA. Trimming left V 5 bases short and J 5 bases short, with 19 bases between. About this clone: Its matching antigen is unknown.

The origin of this receptor is a man between 25 and 39 years old in good health. The sequenced sample consisted of naive CD4+ T cells sorted from blood. Subset meaning: CD45RA+ positively selected. The genes are TRBV29-1 and TRBJ2-7; D may be TRBD1 (5 bases). CDR3 nucleotide sequence: TGCAGCGTTCCCGCCATCCAGGGATGGGACGAGCAGTACTTC. This sequence encodes CSVPAIQGWDEQYF.